A selection of T cell receptor beta chains follows, all from one sample in a study of T cell therapy after organ transplantation. The protocol was immunoSEQ multiplex PCR, while the TCRdb copy is restricted to in-frame clones and leaves out a portion. Here the sample spans about 21,000 clones, roughly 84% being singletons. Their antigens remain unidentified. The sequences come from CD8+ T cells from blood, collected after autologous CMV-specific T cell therapy. The receptors were sampled from a human patient who had received a solid organ transplant and had CMV disease. Some T cells may originate from the graft donor. CDR3s include the opening cysteine and the closing phenylalanine or tryptophan. A D gene is named only where the DNA matches it firmly. Size is omitted from some rows. Given values are once, few, many or a class for expanded clones.

d_call cdr3_length j_call v_call clone_size cdr3_aa cdr3_nt
TRBD2 17 TRBJ2-1 TRBV5-4 - CASSLETSGRLHNEQFF TGTGCCAGCAGCTTGGAGACTAGCGGGAGGCTCCACAATGAGCAGTTCTTC
TRBD2 16 TRBJ2-1 TRBV2 - CASRTSGMSSYNEQFF TGTGCCAGCCGGACTAGCGGGATGAGCTCCTACAATGAGCAGTTCTTC
- 13 TRBJ2-5 TRBV2 - CARRRAGQETQYF TGTGCCAGACGAAGGGCAGGGCAAGAGACCCAGTACTTC
- 15 TRBJ2-2 TRBV15 - CATSIRGGGAGELFF TGTGCCACCAGCATCAGGGGCGGCGGAGCCGGGGAGCTGTTTTTT
- 16 TRBJ2-7 TRBV12-5 once CASALREVVPFNEQYF TGTGCTAGTGCCCTACGAGAGGTTGTGCCCTTCAACGAGCAGTACTTC
- 13 TRBJ1-1 TRBV7-9 - CASSLSEVPEAFF TGTGCCAGCAGCTTATCGGAGGTTCCTGAAGCTTTCTTT
- 16 TRBJ1-2 TRBV7-3 - CASSLNAGVGGYGYTF TGTGCCAGCAGCTTAAATGCAGGGGTAGGCGGCTATGGCTACACCTTC
- 13 TRBJ2-7 TRBV15 - CATAEGPNYEQYF TGTGCCACCGCAGAAGGACCCAACTACGAGCAGTACTTC
- 14 TRBJ1-2 TRBV7-9 few CASSPWDRPWGYTF TGTGCCAGCAGCCCTTGGGACCGCCCCTGGGGCTACACCTTC
- 15 TRBJ1-1 TRBV5-4 - CASSPELGAVTEAFF TGTGCCAGCAGCCCAGAGTTGGGGGCGGTCACTGAAGCTTTCTTT
- 16 TRBJ2-3 TRBV11-3 - CASSRKPQTSTDTQYF TGTGCCAGCAGCCGAAAACCGCAGACTAGCACAGATACGCAGTATTTT
TRBD2 17 TRBJ2-1 TRBV5-1 - CASSNRLAGGPYNEQFF TGCGCCAGCAGCAACCGACTAGCGGGGGGACCTTACAATGAGCAGTTCTTC
- 12 TRBJ2-1 TRBV2 - CASRGTHNEQFF TGTGCCAGCAGAGGGACGCACAATGAGCAGTTCTTC
TRBD1 15 TRBJ2-3 TRBV7-2 - CASSPLRGLTDTQYF TGTGCCAGCAGCCCCTTGAGGGGGCTGACAGATACGCAGTATTTT
TRBD2 14 TRBJ2-7 TRBV27 - CASSSAGVTYEQYF TGTGCCAGCAGCTCTGCGGGAGTAACCTACGAGCAGTACTTC
- 12 TRBJ2-7 TRBV11-2 - CASSLTEYEQYF TGTGCCAGCAGCTTGACAGAGTACGAGCAGTACTTC
- 12 TRBJ1-1 TRBV27 - CASSWGGSEAFF TGTGCCAGCAGTTGGGGAGGGTCTGAAGCTTTCTTT
- 16 TRBJ2-7 TRBV7-9 - CASSLGAAKNFYEQYF TGTGCCAGCAGCTTAGGGGCGGCCAAGAACTTTTACGAGCAGTACTTC
- 14 TRBJ2-7 TRBV7-6 once CASSRTSRAYEQYF TGTGCCAGCAGCAGAACTAGTAGAGCCTACGAGCAGTACTTC
- 11 TRBJ1-1 TRBV19 - CASSIGQEAFF TGTGCCAGTAGTATAGGACAGGAAGCTTTCTTT
TRBD1 15 TRBJ2-2 TRBV4-3 - CASSPRDRGPGELFF TGCGCCAGCAGCCCCCGGGACAGGGGGCCCGGGGAGCTGTTTTTT
- 13 TRBJ1-2 TRBV5-4 - CASSLPGALGYTF TGTGCCAGCAGCCTCCCAGGGGCGCTTGGCTACACCTTC
TRBD1 15 TRBJ2-4 TRBV7-8 - CASSLADRAGNIQYF TGTGCCAGCAGCTTAGCGGACAGGGCGGGGAACATTCAGTACTTC
TRBD2 17 TRBJ2-3 TRBV7-9 - CASSSSFLAGGAATQYF TGTGCCAGCAGCTCCTCCTTTCTAGCGGGAGGAGCGGCTACGCAGTATTTT
TRBD1 15 TRBJ2-1 TRBV7-9 - CASSFWDRGSNEQFF TGTGCCAGCAGCTTCTGGGACAGGGGATCCAATGAGCAGTTCTTC
- 13 TRBJ2-7 TRBV28 - CASGRDTSYEQYF TGTGCCAGCGGCCGGGATACGTCCTACGAGCAGTACTTC
TRBD2 16 TRBJ2-5 TRBV28 - CASGAPGLAGEETQYF TGTGCCAGCGGTGCGCCCGGACTAGCGGGAGAAGAGACCCAGTACTTC
- 13 TRBJ2-7 TRBV6-6 - CASSFGGDYEQYF TGTGCCAGCAGTTTTGGAGGGGACTACGAGCAGTACTTC
- 12 TRBJ2-7 TRBV19 - CASSPSAYEQYF TGTGCCAGTAGCCCGTCGGCGTACGAGCAGTACTTC
- 13 TRBJ2-7 TRBV2 - CASSEESTGTKVF TGTGCCAGCAGTGAAGAGAGTACCGGGACAAAGGTTTTC
TRBD1 16 TRBJ1-4 TRBV19 - CASSPFGTGANEKLFF TGTGCCAGTAGTCCCTTCGGGACAGGGGCTAATGAAAAACTGTTTTTT
- 17 TRBJ2-4 TRBV4-3 - CASSQDRGVPAKNIQYF TGCGCCAGCAGCCAAGATCGAGGGGTTCCAGCCAAAAACATTCAGTACTTC
TRBD1 14 TRBJ2-1 TRBV6-5 few CASSPGQVIDEQFF TGTGCCAGCAGCCCGGGACAGGTGATCGATGAGCAGTTCTTC
- 16 TRBJ1-5 TRBV2 - CASTDGRGISNQPQHF TGTGCCAGCACAGACGGTAGGGGGATTAGCAATCAGCCCCAGCATTTT
- 15 TRBJ1-5 TRBV4-1 - CASSPSGGSNQPQHF TGCGCCAGCAGCCCGTCTGGGGGTAGCAATCAGCCCCAGCATTTT
- 15 TRBJ2-7 TRBV4-2 - CASSQEDGGAYEQYF TGTGCCAGCAGCCAAGAGGATGGAGGGGCCTACGAGCAGTACTTC
- 15 TRBJ2-1 TRBV4-1 - CASSPRDVGRSEQFF TGCGCCAGCAGCCCAAGGGATGTGGGCCGAAGTGAGCAGTTCTTC
- 14 TRBJ2-7 TRBV4-3 - CASSHNRDPYEQYF TGCGCCAGCAGCCATAACCGGGACCCCTACGAGCAGTACTTC
TRBD1 17 TRBJ1-4 TRBV19 - CASSIFGTGYTNEKLFF TGTGCCAGTAGTATATTCGGGACAGGGTATACTAATGAAAAACTGTTTTTT
TRBD2 19 TRBJ2-3 TRBV7-9 - CASSPPGTSGLHSTDTQYF TGTGCCAGCAGCCCCCCCGGGACTAGCGGATTACATAGCACAGATACGCAGTATTTT
TRBD2 14 TRBJ2-1 TRBV5-6 few CASSLTSGIGEQFF TGTGCCAGCAGCCTGACTAGCGGGATCGGCGAGCAGTTCTTC